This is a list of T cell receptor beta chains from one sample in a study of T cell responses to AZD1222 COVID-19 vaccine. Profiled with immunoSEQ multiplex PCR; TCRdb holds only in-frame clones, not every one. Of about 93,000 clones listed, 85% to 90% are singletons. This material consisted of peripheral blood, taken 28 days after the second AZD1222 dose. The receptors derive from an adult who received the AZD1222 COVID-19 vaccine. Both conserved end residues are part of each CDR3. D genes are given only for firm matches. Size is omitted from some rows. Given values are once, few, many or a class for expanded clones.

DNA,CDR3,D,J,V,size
TGTGCCAGCTCACCAGGCAGCTTAGCTAACTATGGCTACACCTTC,CASSPGSLANYGYTF,NA,TRBJ1-2,TRBV18,NA
TGTGCTAGTGGTACCGACAGGGGTCAGCCCCAGCATTTT,CASGTDRGQPQHF,TRBD1,TRBJ1-5,TRBV12-5,NA
TGTGCCAGCAGCTTGGTAACTAGCTCGAACACCGGGGAGCTGTTTTTT,CASSLVTSSNTGELFF,NA,TRBJ2-2,TRBV5-4,NA
TGTGCCAGCAGCTTGCTGGGGGCAGGGCAGCCCCAGCATTTT,CASSLLGAGQPQHF,NA,TRBJ1-5,TRBV5-6,NA
TGTGCCAGCACCATGGGGGGGCAAGAGACCCAGTACTTC,CASTMGGQETQYF,TRBD2,TRBJ2-5,TRBV28,NA
TGTGCCAGCGGTAACACTGAAGCTTTCTTT,CASGNTEAFF,NA,TRBJ1-1,TRBV7-9,once
TGCAGTGCAAGGGACAGGGAGCAGTACTTC,CSARDREQYF,TRBD1,TRBJ2-7,TRBV20-1,NA
TGTGCCAGCAGTTTCCGCAATTCACCCCTCCACTTT,CASSFRNSPLHF,NA,TRBJ1-6,TRBV12-3/TRBV12-4,few
TGTGCCAGCAGTCCCTCCAGGAGGACAGCTAACTATGGCTACACCTTC,CASSPSRRTANYGYTF,NA,TRBJ1-2,TRBV27,NA
TGTGCCAGCAGCTTAGGGGCGGGAGATGAGCAGTACTTC,CASSLGAGDEQYF,TRBD2,TRBJ2-7,TRBV7-3,NA
TGTGCCTGGAAAGAGGGTTGGAATTCACCCCTCCACTTT,CAWKEGWNSPLHF,NA,TRBJ1-6,TRBV30,NA
TGTGCCTGGACAGCGCAGCCGAACACTGAAGCTTTCTTT,CAWTAQPNTEAFF,NA,TRBJ1-1,TRBV30,NA
TGTGCCATCACCGTGGACTCGACCTACAATGAGCAGTTCTTC,CAITVDSTYNEQFF,NA,TRBJ2-1,TRBV10-3,NA
TGTGCCAGCAGTGAACTGGCAGGGGAATCGGGCAATGAGCAGTTCTTC,CASSELAGESGNEQFF,NA,TRBJ2-1,TRBV6-1,NA
TGTGCCAGCAGCGTATTGGCTAGCGGGGGCGAGCAGTTCTTC,CASSVLASGGEQFF,TRBD2,TRBJ2-1,TRBV9,NA
TGCGCCAGCAGCACGGGACAGAGCTCCTACAATGAGCAGTTCTTC,CASSTGQSSYNEQFF,TRBD1,TRBJ2-1,TRBV5-1,NA
TGTGCCAGCTCACTCACAGGGTTAGGTTCGTCTGAAGCTTTCTTT,CASSLTGLGSSEAFF,NA,TRBJ1-1,TRBV18,NA
TGCAGTGCTAGTCCAAAGAGGACAGAGAATTCACCCCTCCACTTT,CSASPKRTENSPLHF,NA,TRBJ1-6,TRBV20-1,NA